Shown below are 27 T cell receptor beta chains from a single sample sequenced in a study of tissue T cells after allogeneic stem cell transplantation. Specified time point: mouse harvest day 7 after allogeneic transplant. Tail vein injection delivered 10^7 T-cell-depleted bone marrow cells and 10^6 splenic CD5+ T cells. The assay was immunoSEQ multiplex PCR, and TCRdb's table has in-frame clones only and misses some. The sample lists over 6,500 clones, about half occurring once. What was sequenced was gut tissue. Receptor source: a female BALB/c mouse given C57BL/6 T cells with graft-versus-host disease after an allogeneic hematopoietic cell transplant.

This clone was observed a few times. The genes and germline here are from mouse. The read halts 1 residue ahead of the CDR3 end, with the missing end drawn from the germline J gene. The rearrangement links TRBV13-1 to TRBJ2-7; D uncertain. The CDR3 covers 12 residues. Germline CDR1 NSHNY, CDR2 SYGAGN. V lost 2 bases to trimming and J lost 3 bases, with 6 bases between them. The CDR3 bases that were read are TGTGCCAGCAGTGAGACAATCTATGAACAGTAC. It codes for CASSETIYEQY. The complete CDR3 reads CASSETIYEQYF.

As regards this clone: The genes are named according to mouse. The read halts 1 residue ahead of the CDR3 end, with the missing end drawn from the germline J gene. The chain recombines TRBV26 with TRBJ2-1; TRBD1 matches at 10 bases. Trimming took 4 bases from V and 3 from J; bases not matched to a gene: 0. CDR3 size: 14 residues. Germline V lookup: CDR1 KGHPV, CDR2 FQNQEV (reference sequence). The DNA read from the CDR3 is TGTGCCAGCAGTCGGACAGGGGGCTATGCTGAGCAGTTC. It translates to CASSRTGGYAEQF. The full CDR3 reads CASSRTGGYAEQFF.

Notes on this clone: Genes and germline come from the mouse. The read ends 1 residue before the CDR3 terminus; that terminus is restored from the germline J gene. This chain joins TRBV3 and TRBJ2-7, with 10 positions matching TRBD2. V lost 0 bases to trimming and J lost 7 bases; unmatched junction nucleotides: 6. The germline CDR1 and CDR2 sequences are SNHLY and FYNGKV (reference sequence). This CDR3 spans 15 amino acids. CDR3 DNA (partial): TGTGCCAGCAGCTTAGCCTGGGGGGGCGCCGGGGAACAGTAC. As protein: CASSLAWGGAGEQY. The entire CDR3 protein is CASSLAWGGAGEQYF.

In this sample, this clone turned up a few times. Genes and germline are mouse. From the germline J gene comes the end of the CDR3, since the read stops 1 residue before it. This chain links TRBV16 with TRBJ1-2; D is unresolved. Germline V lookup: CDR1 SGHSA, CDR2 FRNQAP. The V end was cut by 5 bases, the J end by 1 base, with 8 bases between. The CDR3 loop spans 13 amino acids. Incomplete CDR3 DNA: TGTGCAAGCAGCGTATACAAAAACTCCGACTACACC. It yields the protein CASSVYKNSDYT. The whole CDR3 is CASSVYKNSDYTF.

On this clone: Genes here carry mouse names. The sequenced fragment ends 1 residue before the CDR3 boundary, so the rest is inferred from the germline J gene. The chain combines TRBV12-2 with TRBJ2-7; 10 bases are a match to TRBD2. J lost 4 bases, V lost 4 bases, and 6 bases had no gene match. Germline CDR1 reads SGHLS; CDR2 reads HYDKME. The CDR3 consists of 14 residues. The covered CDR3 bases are TGTGCCAGCTCCCCCGACTGGGGGGTATATGAACAGTAC. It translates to CASSPDWGVYEQY. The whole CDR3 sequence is CASSPDWGVYEQYF.

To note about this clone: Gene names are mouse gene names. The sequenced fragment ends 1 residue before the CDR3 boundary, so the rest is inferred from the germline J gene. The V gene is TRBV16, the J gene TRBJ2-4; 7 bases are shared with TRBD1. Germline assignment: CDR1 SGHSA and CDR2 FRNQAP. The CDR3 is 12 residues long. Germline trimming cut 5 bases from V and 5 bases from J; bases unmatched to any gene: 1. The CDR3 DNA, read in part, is TGTGCAAGCAGCCGGGACAGAAACACCTTGTAC. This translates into CASSRDRNTLY. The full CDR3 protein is CASSRDRNTLYF.

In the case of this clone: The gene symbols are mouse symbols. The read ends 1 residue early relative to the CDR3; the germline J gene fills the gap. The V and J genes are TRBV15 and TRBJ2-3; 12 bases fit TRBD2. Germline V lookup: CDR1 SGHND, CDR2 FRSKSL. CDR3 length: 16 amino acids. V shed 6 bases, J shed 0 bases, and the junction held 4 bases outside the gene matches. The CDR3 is CASRRLGGRSAETLYF. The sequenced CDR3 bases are TGTGCCAGCAGGCGACTGGGGGGGCGCAGTGCAGAAACGCTGTAT. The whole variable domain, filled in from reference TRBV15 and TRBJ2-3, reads DAGVTQTPRHEVAEKGQTIILKCEPVSGHNDLFWYRQTKIQGLELLSYFRSKSLMEDGGAFKDRFKAEMLNSSFSTLKIQPTEPKDSAVYLCASRRLGGRSAETLYFGSGTRLTVL.

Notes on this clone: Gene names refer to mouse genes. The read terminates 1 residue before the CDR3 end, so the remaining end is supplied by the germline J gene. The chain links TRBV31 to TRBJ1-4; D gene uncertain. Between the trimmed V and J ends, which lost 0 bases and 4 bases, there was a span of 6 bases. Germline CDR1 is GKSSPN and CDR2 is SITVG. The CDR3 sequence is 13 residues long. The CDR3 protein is CAWSLTINERLFF. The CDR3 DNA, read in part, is TGTGCCTGGAGTCTGACAATCAACGAAAGATTATTT. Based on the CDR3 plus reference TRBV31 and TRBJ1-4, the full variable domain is AQTIHQWPVAEIKAVGSPLSLGCTIKGKSSPNLYWYWQATGGTLQQLFYSITVGQVESVVQLNLSASRPKDDQFILSTEKLLLSHSGFYLCAWSLTINERLFFGHGTKLSVL.

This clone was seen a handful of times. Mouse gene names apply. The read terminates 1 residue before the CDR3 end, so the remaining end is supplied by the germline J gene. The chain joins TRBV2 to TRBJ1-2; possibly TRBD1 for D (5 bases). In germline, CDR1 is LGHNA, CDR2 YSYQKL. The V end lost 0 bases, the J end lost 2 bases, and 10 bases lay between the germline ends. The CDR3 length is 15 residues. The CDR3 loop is CASSQEPGWNSDYTF. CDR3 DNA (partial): TGTGCCAGCAGCCAAGAGCCAGGGTGGAACTCCGACTACACC.

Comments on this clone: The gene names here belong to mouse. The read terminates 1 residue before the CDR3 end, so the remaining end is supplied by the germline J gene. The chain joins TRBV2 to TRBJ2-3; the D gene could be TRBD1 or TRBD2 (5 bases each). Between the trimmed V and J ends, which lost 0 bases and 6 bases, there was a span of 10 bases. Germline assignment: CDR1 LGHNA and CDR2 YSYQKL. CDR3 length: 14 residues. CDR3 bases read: TGTGCCAGCAGCCAAGACGGGGGAGGGGAAACGCTGTAT. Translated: CASSQDGGGETLY. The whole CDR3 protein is CASSQDGGGETLYF.

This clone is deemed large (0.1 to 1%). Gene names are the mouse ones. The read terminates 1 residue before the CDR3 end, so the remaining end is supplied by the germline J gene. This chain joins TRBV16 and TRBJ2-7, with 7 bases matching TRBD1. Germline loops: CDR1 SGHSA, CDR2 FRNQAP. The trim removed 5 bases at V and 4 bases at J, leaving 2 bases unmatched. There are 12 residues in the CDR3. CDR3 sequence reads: CASSLGQYEQYF. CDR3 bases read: TGTGCAAGCAGCCTGGGACAGTATGAACAGTAC.

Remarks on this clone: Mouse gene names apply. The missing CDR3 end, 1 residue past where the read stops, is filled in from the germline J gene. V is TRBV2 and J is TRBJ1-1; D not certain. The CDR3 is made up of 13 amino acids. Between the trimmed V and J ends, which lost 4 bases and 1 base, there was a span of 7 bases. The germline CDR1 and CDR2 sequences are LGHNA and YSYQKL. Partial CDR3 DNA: TGTGCCAGCAGCCTTGGACCGAACACAGAAGTCTTC. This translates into CASSLGPNTEVF. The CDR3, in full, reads CASSLGPNTEVFF.

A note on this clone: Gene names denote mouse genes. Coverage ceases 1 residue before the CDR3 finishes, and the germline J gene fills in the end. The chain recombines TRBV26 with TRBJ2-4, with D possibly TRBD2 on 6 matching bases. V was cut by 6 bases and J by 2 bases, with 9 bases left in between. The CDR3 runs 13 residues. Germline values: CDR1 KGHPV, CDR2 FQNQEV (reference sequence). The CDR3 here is CASSPGLQNTLYF. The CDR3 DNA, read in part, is TGTGCCAGCAGCCCGGGACTTCAAAACACCTTGTAC.

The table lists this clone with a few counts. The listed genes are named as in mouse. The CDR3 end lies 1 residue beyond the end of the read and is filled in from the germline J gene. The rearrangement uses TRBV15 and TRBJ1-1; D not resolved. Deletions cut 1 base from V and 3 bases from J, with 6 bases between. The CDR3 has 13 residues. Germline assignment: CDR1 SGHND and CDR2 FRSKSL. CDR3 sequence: CASSLGPDTEVFF. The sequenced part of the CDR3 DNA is TGTGCCAGCAGTTTAGGGCCAGACACAGAAGTCTTC.

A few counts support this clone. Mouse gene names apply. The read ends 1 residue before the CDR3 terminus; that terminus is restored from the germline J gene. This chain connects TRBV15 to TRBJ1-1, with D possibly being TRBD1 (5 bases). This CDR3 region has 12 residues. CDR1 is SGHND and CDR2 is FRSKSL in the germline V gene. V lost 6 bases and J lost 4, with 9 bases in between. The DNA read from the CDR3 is TGTGCCAGCAGCGGACACGGCACAGAAGTCTTC. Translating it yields CASSGHGTEVF. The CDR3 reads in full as CASSGHGTEVFF.

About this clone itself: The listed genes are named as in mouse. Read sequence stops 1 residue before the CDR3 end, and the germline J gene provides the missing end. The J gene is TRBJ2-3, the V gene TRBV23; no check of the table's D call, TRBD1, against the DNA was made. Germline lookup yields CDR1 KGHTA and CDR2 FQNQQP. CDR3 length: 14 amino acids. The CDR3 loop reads CSSSLHRSAETLYF. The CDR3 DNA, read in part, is TGCTCCAGCAGTCTACATCGCAGTGCAGAAACGCTGTAT.

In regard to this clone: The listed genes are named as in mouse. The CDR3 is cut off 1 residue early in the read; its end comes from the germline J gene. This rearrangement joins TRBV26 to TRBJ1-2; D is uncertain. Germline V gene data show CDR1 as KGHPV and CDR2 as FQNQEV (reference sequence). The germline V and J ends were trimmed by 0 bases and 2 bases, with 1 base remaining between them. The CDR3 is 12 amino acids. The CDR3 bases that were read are TGTGCCAGCAGTCTGTCTAACTCCGACTACACC. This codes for CASSLSNSDYT. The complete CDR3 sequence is CASSLSNSDYTF.

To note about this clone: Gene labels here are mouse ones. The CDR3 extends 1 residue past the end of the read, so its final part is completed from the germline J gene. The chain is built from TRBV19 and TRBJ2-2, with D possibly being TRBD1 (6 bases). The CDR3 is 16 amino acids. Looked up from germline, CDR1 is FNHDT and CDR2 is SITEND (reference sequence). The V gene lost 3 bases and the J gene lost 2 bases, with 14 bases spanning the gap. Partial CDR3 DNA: TGTGCCAGCAGTAATCCCGGCCAGGGGAACACCGGGCAGCTCTAC. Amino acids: CASSNPGQGNTGQLY. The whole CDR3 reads CASSNPGQGNTGQLYF.

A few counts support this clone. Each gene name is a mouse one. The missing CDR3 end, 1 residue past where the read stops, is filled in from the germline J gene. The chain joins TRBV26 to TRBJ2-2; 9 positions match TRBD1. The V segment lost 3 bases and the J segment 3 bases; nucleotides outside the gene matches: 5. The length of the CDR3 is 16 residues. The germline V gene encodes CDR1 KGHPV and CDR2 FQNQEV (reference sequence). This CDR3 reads CASSLTGQGYTGQLYF. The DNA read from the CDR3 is TGTGCCAGCAGTCTCACGGGACAGGGATACACCGGGCAGCTCTAC.

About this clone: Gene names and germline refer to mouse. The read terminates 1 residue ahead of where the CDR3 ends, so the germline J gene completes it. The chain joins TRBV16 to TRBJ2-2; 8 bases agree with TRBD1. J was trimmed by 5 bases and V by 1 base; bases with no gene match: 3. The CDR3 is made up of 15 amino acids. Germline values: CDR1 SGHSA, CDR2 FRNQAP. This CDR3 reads CASSLGQGKTGQLYF. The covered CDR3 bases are TGTGCAAGCAGCTTAGGACAGGGGAAGACCGGGCAGCTCTAC.

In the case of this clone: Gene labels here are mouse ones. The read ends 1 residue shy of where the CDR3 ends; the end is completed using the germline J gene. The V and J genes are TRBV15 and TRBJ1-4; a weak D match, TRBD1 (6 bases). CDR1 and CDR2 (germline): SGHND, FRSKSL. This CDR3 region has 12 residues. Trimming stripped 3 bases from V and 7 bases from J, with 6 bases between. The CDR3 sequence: CASSLGAERLFF. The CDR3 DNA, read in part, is TGTGCCAGCAGTTTGGGGGCCGAAAGATTATTT.

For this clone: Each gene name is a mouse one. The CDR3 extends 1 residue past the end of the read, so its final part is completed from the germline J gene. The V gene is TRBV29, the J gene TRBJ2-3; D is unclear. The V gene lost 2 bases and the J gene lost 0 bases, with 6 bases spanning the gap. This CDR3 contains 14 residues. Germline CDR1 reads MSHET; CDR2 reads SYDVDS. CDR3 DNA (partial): TGTGCTAGCAGTTTACAGCCTAGTGCAGAAACGCTGTAT. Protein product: CASSLQPSAETLY. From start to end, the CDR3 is CASSLQPSAETLYF.

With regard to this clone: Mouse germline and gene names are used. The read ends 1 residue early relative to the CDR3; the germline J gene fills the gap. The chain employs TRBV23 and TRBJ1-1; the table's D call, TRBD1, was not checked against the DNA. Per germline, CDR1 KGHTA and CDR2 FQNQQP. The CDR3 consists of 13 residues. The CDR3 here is CSSRQGANTEVFF. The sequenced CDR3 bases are TGCTCCAGCAGGCAGGGGGCGAACACAGAAGTCTTC.

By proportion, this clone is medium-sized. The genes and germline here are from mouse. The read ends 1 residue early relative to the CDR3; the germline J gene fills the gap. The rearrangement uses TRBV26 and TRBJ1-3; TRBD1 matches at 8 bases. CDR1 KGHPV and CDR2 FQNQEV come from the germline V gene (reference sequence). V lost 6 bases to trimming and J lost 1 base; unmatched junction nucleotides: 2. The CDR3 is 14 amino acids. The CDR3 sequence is CASSQGASGNTLYF. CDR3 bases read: TGTGCCAGCAGCCAGGGGGCCTCTGGAAATACGCTCTAT.

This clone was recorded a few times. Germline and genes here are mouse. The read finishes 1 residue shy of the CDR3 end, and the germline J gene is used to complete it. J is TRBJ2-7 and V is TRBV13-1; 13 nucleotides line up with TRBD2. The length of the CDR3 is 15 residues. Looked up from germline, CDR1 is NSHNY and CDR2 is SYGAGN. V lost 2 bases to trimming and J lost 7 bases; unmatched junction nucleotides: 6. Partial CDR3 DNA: TGTGCCAGCAGTGAAGGACTGGGGGGGCGCGTGGAACAGTAC. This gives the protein CASSEGLGGRVEQY. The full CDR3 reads CASSEGLGGRVEQYF.

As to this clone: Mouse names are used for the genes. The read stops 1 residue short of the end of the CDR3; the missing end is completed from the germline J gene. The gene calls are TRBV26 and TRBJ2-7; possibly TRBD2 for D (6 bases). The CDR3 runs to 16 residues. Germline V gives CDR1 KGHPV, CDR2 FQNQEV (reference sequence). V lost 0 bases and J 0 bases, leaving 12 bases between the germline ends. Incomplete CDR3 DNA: TGTGCCAGCAGTCTGTCGGCTGGGGCAAGCTCCTATGAACAGTAC. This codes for CASSLSAGASSYEQY. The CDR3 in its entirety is CASSLSAGASSYEQYF. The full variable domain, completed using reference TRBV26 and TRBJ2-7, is NSKVIQTPRYLVKGQGQKAKMRCIPEKGHPVVFWYQQNKNNEFKFLINFQNQEVLQQIDMTEKRFSAECPSNSPCSLEIQSSEAGDSALYLCASSLSAGASSYEQYFGPGTRLTVL.

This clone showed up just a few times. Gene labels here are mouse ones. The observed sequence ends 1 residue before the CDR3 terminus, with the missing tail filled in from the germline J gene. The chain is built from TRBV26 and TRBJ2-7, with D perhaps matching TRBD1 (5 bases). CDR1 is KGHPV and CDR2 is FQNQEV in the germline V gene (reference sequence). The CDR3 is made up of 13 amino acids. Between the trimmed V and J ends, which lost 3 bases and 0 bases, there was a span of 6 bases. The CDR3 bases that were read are TGTGCCAGCAGTCTAGGGGTCTCCTATGAACAGTAC. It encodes CASSLGVSYEQY. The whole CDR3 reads CASSLGVSYEQYF.